The clone carrying this T cell receptor beta chain was detected only once. Measured with immunoSEQ multiplex PCR; TCRdb has only the in-frame clones, and not every one. The profile covers fewer than 35,000 clones, with 55% to 75% appearing a single time and about 53% taken by the ten largest. The V and J ends lost 6 bases and 5 bases, in that order; junction bases with no gene match: 12. The CDR3 spans 16 residues. The germline V gene has CDR1 SNHLY and CDR2 FYNNEI. The data derive from a study of cytotoxic CD8 clonotypes in ibrutinib-treated CLL. V usage is TRBV2 and J usage is TRBJ2-3; 9 positions match TRBD2. The receptor comes from a human donor with chronic lymphocytic leukemia. The input for sequencing was PBMCs, taken after 24 months of ibrutinib treatment. The CDR3 protein is CASRTLRGGAVDTQYF. CDR3 DNA: TGTGCCAGCAGAACCCTTCGCGGGGGGGCCGTAGATACGCAGTATTTT.